This TCR beta chain was sequenced for a study of blood T cell repertoires in COVID-19. Participants were aged about 18 to 89 years, lived in 20 to 25 US areas, and enrolled virtually. Participant reports of clinical history set cohort assignment. Germline V gives CDR1 MNHNY, CDR2 SVGAGI (reference sequence). The CDR3 consists of 14 residues. V gave up 2 bases and J gave up 12 bases; unmatched junction bases: 7. Authors' methods: Researchers report that nucleated cell counts were estimated from reference gene primer amplification. The assay was immunoSEQ multiplex PCR, and TCRdb's table has in-frame clones only and misses some. V, J and clone size were drawn from that table, and D and trimming were deduced from the DNA. Among a few hundred thousand clones, about 86% were seen once, and the ten largest hold over 4%.

The sequenced sample consisted of PBMCs or T cells enriched from blood (not recorded which). The TCR was taken from a man aged 25 to 40 with acute COVID-19. This chain uses TRBV6-6 with TRBJ1-6, with TRBD1 identical over 7 bases. The CDR3 region has the DNA TGTGCCAGCAGTTACGACAGGGTGAAACAACCCCTCCACTTT. This gives the protein CASSYDRVKQPLHF.